This T cell receptor beta chain emerged from a study of Tregs in tolerant kidney transplant recipients. Study overall: Sorting of CD4+CD25+CD127- cells followed approximately three-day belatacept mixed lymphocyte reactions, sometimes with approximately five-day graft donor restimulation. Recipient cells were told from donor cells by antibody staining. Findings and limits, study-wide: Few patients were studied, so findings need validation in larger groups.

Comment on this clone: Antigen: not known.

Measured with immunoSEQ multiplex PCR; TCRdb has only the in-frame clones, and not every one. The sample includes approximately 44,000 clones, about 95% of them seen just once. Material for sequencing was Tregs from blood cultured with allogeneic cells. This sequence was found in a human donor in good health.

CDR3 residues: CASNPRQGARNEQYF. CDR3 nucleotides: TGTGCCAGCAACCCCCGACAGGGGGCGCGGAACGAGCAGTACTTC. The chain uses TRBV2 and TRBJ2-7; 10 positions match TRBD1. V shed 7 bases and J 5 bases; nucleotides not matched to a gene: 11. The CDR3 covers 15 residues. From germline, CDR1 is SNHLY and CDR2 FYNNEI.